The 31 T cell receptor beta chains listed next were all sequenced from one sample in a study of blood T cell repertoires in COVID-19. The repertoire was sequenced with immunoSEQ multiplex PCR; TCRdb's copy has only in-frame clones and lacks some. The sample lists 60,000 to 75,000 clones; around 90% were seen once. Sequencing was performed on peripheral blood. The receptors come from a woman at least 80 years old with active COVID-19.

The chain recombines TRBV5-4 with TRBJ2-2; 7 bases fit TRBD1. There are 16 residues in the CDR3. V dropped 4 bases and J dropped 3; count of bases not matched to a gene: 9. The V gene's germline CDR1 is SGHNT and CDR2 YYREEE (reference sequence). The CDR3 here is CASSVGQAADTGELFF. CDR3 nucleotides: TGTGCCAGCAGCGTCGGACAGGCCGCGGACACCGGGGAGCTGTTTTTT.

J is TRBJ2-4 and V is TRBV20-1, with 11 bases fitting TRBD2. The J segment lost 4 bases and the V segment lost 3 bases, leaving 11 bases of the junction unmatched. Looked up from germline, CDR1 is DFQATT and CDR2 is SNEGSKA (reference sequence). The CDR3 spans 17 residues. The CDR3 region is CSASIQLGLADKNIQYF. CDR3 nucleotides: TGCAGTGCTAGTATCCAGCTGGGACTAGCGGATAAAAACATTCAGTACTTC.

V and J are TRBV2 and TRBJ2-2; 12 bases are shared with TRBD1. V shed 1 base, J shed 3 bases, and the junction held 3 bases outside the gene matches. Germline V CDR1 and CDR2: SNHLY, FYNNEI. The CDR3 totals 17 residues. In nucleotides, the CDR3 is TGTGCCAGCAGTGAAGGTGGGACAGGGGGCCACACCGGGGAGCTGTTTTTT. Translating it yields CASSEGGTGGHTGELFF.

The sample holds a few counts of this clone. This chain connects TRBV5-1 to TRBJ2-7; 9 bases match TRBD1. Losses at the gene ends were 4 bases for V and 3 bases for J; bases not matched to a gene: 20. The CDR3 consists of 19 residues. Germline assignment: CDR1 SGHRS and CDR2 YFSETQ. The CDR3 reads CASSPESGTGRDWSYEQYF. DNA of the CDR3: TGCGCCAGCAGCCCTGAATCCGGGACAGGGAGGGACTGGAGCTACGAGCAGTACTTC.

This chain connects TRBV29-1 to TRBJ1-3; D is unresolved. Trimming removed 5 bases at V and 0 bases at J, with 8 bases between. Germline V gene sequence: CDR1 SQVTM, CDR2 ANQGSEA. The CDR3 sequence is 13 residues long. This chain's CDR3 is CSVSKSSGNTIYF. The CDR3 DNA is TGCAGCGTTTCCAAGAGCTCTGGAAACACCATATATTTT. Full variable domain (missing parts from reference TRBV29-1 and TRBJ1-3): SAVISQKPSRDICQRGTSLTIQCQVDSQVTMMFWYRQQPGQSLTLIATANQGSEATYESGFVIDKFPISRPNLTFSTLTVSNMSPEDSSIYLCSVSKSSGNTIYFGEGSWLTVV.

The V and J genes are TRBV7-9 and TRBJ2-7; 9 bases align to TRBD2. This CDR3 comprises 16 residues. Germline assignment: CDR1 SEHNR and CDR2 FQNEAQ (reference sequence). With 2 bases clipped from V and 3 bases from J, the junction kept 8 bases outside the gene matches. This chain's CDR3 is CASSLRSGGTIYEQYF. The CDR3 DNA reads TGTGCCAGCAGCTTACGGAGCGGGGGGACTATCTACGAGCAGTACTTC.

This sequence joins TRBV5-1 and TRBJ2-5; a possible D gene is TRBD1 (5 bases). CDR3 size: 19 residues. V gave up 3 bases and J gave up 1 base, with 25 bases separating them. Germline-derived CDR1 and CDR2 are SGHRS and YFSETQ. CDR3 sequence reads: CASSSRQGRLPSAQETQYF. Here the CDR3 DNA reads TGCGCCAGCAGCTCTCGCCAGGGTCGGCTACCGAGCGCCCAAGAGACCCAGTACTTC.

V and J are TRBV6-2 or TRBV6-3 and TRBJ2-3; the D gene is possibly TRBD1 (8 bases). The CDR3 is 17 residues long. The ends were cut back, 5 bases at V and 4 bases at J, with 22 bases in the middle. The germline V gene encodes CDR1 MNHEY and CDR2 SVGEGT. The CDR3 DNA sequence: TGTGCCAGCAGTAGAACAGGGGGGGTATCAGGCCCAGATACGCAGTATTTT. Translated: CASSRTGGVSGPDTQYF.

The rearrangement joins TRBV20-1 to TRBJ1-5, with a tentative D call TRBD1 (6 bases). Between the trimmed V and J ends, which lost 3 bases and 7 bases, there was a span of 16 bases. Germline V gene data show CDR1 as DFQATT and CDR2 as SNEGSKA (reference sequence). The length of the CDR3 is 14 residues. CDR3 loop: CSASSDRPRQPQHF. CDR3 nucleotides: TGCAGTGCTAGTAGTGACAGGCCCAGGCAGCCCCAGCATTTT.

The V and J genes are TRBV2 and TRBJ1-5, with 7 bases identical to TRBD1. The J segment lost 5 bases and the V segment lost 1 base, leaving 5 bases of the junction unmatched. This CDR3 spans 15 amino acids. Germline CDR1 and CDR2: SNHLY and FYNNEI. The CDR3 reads CASSEEAGGYQPQHF. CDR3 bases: TGTGCCAGCAGTGAAGAGGCAGGGGGATATCAGCCCCAGCATTTT.

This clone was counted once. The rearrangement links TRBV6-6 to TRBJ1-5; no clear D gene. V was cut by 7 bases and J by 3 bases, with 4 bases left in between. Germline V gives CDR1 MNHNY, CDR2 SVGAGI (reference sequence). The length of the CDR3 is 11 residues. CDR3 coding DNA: TGTGCCAGCACCTTCAATCAGCCCCAGCATTTT. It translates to CASTFNQPQHF.

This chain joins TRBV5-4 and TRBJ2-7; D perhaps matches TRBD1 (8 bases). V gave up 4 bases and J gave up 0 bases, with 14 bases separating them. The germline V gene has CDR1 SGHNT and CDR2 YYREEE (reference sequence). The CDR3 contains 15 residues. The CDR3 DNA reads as TGTGCCAGCAGCGGGGGGGGACAGGTCTCCTACGAGCAGTACTTC. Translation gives CASSGGGQVSYEQYF.

CDR3 in DNA: TGTGCCAGCTCACCCGCCGGACAGGGGGGAGGCACCATATATTTT. Amino acids: CASSPAGQGGGTIYF. This chain joins TRBV18 and TRBJ1-3, with 10 bases aligning to TRBD1. CDR1 is KGHSH, CDR2 LQKENI, per germline. V was pared by 3 bases and J by 9 bases, with 8 bases of the junction left unmatched. The CDR3 totals 15 residues.

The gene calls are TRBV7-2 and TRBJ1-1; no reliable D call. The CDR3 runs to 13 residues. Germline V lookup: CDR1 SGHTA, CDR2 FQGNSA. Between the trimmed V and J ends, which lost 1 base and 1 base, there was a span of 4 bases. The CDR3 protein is CASSLVGNTEAFF. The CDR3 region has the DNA TGTGCCAGCAGCTTAGTCGGGAACACTGAAGCTTTCTTT. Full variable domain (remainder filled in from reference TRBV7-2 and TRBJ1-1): GAGVSQSPSNKVTEKGKDVELRCDPISGHTALYWYRQSLGQGLEFLIYFQGNSAPDKSGLPSDRFSAERTGGSVSTLTIQRTQQEDSAVYLCASSLVGNTEAFFGQGTRLTVV.

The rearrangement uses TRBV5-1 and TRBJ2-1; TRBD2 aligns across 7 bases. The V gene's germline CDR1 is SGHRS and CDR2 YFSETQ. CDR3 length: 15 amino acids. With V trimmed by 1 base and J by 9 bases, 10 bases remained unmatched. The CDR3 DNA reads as TGCGCCAGCAGCTTGCCCAGCGGGGATGGGGGTGAGCAGTTCTTC. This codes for CASSLPSGDGGEQFF.

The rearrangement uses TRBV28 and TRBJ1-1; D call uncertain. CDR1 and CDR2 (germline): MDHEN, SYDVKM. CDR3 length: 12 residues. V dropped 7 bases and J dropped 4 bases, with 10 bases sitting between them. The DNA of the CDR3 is TGTGCCAGCATGATGCGGGGCACTGAAGCTTTCTTT. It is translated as CASMMRGTEAFF. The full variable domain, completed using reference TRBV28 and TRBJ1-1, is DVKVTQSSRYLVKRTGEKVFLECVQDMDHENMFWYRQDPGLGLRLIYFSYDVKMKEKGDIPEGYSVSREKKERFSLILESASTNQTSMYLCASMMRGTEAFFGQGTRLTVV.

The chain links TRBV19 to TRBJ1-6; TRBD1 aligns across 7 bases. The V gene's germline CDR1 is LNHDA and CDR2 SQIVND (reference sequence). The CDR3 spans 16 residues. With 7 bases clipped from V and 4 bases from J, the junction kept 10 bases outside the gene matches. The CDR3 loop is CASTTQGNGYNSPLHF. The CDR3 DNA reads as TGTGCCAGTACTACACAGGGGAACGGATATAATTCACCCCTCCACTTT.

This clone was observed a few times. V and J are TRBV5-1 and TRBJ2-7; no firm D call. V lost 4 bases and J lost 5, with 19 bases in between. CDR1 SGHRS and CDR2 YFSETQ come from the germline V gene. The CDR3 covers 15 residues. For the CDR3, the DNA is TGCGCCAGCAGCGCGGCCAACGTACCTTTTGACGAGCAGTACTTC. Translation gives CASSAANVPFDEQYF. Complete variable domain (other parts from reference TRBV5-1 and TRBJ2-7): KAGVTQTPRYLIKTRGQQVTLSCSPISGHRSVSWYQQTPGQGLQFLFEYFSETQRNKGNFPGRFSGRQFSNSRSEMNVSTLELGDSALYLCASSAANVPFDEQYFGPGTRLTVT.

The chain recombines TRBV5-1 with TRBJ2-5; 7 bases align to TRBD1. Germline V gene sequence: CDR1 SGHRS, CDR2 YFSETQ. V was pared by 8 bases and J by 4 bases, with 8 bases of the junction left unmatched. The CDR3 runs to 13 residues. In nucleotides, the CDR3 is TGCGCCAGTAAGACAGGGATGGGAGAGACCCAGTACTTC. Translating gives CASKTGMGETQYF.

CDR3: CASSPTGQRVNQPQHF. CDR3 nucleotide sequence: TGTGCCAGCAGTCCTACGGGACAAAGAGTAAATCAGCCCCAGCATTTT. The chain recombines TRBV27 with TRBJ1-5, with D tentatively TRBD1 (6 bases). Germline V lookup: CDR1 MNHEY, CDR2 SMNVEV (reference sequence). V was shortened by 5 bases and J by 4 bases, with 18 bases between the two germline ends. The CDR3 extends over 16 amino acids.

CDR3 nucleotide sequence: TGTGCCAGTAAAGGATCCCCGGGACAGAGGGATTCACCCCTCCACTTT. Its protein is CASKGSPGQRDSPLHF. This chain joins TRBV19 and TRBJ1-6; 7 bases are shared with TRBD1. V was clipped by 7 bases and J by 8 bases; unmatched bases: 14. The CDR3 runs 16 residues. Germline V lookup: CDR1 LNHDA, CDR2 SQIVND (reference sequence). Using reference TRBV19 and TRBJ1-6 for the parts outside the CDR3, the full variable domain is DGGITQSPKYLFRKEGQNVTLSCEQNLNHDAMYWYRQDPGQGLRLIYYSQIVNDFQKGDIAEGYSVSREKKESFPLTVTSAQKNPTAFYLCASKGSPGQRDSPLHFGNGTRLTVT.

CDR3 nucleotides: TGTGCCAGCAGCCCACCGGGACTAGTTGTCTATGAGCAGTTCTTC. Translating it yields CASSPPGLVVYEQFF. This chain uses TRBV3-1 (or the pseudogene TRBV3-2) with TRBJ2-1; 8 bases map to TRBD2. The germline gives CDR1 LGHDT, CDR2 YNNKEL (reference sequence). CDR3 length equals 15 residues. Losses at the gene ends were 4 bases for V and 8 bases for J; bases not matched to a gene: 10.

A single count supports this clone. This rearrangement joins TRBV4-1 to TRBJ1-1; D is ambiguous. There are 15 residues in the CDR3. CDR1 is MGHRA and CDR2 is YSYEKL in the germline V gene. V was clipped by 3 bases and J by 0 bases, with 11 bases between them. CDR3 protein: CASSHQQTLNTEAFF. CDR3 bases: TGCGCCAGCAGCCACCAACAGACCCTGAACACTGAAGCTTTCTTT.

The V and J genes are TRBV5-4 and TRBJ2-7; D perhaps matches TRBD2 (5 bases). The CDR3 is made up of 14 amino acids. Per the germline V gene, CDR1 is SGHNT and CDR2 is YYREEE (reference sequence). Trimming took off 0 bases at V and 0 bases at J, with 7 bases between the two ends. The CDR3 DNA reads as TGTGCCAGCAGCTTGGGCGGGCTCTCCTACGAGCAGTACTTC. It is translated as CASSLGGLSYEQYF.

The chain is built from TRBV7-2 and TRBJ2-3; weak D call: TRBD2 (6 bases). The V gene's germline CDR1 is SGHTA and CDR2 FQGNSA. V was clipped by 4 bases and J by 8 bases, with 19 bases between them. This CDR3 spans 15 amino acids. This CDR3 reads CASSSQAGPISTQYF. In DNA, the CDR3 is TGTGCCAGCAGCTCCCAGGCGGGGCCAATAAGTACGCAGTATTTT.

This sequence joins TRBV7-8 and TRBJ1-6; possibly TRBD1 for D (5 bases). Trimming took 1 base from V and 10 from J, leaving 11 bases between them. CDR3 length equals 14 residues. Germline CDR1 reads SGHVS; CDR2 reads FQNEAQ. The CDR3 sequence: CASSLGGGWSPLHF. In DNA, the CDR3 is TGTGCCAGCAGCTTAGGGGGGGGTTGGTCACCCCTCCACTTT.

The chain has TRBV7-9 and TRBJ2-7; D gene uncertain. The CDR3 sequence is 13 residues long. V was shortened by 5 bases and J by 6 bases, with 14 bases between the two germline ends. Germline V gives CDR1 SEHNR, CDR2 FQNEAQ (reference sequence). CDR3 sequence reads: CASSPPRVVEQYF. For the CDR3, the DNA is TGTGCCAGCAGCCCCCCTCGAGTGGTCGAGCAGTACTTC.

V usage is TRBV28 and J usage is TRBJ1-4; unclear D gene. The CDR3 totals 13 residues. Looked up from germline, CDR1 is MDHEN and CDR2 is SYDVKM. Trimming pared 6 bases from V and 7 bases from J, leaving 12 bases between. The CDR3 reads CASRHRGFEKLFF. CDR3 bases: TGTGCCAGCAGGCATAGAGGGTTTGAAAAACTGTTTTTT.

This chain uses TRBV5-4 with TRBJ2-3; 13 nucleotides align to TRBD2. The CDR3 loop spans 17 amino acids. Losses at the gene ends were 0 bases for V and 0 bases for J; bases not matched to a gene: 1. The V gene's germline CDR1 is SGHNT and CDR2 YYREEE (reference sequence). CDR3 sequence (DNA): TGTGCCAGCAGCTTGGGGGGACTAGCGGGGAGCACAGATACGCAGTATTTT. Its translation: CASSLGGLAGSTDTQYF.

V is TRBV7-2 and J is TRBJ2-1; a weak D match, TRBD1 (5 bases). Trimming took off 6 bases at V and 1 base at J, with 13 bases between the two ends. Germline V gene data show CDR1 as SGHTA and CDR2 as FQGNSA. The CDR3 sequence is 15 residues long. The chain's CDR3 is CASRAAKGSYNEQFF. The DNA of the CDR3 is TGTGCCAGCAGGGCGGCGAAGGGGTCCTACAATGAGCAGTTCTTC.

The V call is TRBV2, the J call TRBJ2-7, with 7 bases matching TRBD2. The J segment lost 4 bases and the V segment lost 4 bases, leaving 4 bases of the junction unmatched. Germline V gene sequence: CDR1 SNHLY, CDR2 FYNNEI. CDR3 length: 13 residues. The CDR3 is CASSVSGYYEQYF. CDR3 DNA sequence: TGTGCCAGCAGTGTTAGCGGGTATTACGAGCAGTACTTC.